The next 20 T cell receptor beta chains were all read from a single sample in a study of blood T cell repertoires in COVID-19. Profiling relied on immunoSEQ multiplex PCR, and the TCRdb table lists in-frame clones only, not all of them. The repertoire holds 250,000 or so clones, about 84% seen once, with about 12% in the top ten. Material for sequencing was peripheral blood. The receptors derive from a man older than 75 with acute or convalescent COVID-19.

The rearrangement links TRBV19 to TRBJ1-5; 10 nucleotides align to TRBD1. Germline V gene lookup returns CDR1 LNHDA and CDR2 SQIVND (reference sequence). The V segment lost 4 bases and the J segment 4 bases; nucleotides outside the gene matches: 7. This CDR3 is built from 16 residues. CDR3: CASSTLDRGGNQPQHF. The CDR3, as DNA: TGTGCCAGTAGTACGCTGGACAGGGGGGGGAATCAGCCCCAGCATTTT.

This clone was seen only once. CDR3 in amino acids: CASSPGGGGETQYF. In DNA, the CDR3 is TGTGCCAGCAGCCCGGGGGGAGGAGGCGAGACCCAGTACTTC. The chain uses TRBV7-9 and TRBJ2-5; TRBD2 matches at 7 bases. The V and J ends lost 5 bases and 5 bases, in that order; junction bases with no gene match: 8. Germline V CDR1 and CDR2: SEHNR, FQNEAQ (reference sequence). The length of the CDR3 is 14 residues.

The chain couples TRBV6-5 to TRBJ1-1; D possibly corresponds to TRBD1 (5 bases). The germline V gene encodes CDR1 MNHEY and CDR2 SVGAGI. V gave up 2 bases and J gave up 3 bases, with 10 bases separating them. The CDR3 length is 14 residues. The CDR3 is CASSYRGKDTEAFF. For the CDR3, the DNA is TGTGCCAGCAGTTACAGGGGCAAGGACACTGAAGCTTTCTTT.

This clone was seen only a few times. The CDR3 reads CASSRERGLIKETQYF. Here the CDR3 DNA reads TGTGCCAGCAGCCGAGAGCGAGGGTTAATAAAAGAGACCCAGTACTTC. The genes are TRBV5-8 and TRBJ2-5; D may be TRBD2 (5 bases). Germline CDR1 and CDR2: SGHTS and YDEGEE. V was pared by 4 bases and J by 3 bases, with 19 bases between. The CDR3 extends over 16 amino acids.

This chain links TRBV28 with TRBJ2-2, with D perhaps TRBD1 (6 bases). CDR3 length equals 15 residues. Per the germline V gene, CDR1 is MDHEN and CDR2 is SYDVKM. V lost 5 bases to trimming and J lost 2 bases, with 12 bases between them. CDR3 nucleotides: TGTGCCAGCAGTCCCGGGACACCAAACACCGGGGAGCTGTTTTTT. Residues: CASSPGTPNTGELFF.

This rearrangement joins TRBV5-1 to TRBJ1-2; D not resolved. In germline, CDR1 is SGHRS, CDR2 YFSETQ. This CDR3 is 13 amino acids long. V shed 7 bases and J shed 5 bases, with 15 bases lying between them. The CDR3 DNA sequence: TGCGCCAGCGGCTCTGAAGCTCCTTATGGCTACACCTTC. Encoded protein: CASGSEAPYGYTF. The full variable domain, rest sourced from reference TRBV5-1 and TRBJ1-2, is KAGVTQTPRYLIKTRGQQVTLSCSPISGHRSVSWYQQTPGQGLQFLFEYFSETQRNKGNFPGRFSGRQFSNSRSEMNVSTLELGDSALYLCASGSEAPYGYTFGSGTRLTVV.

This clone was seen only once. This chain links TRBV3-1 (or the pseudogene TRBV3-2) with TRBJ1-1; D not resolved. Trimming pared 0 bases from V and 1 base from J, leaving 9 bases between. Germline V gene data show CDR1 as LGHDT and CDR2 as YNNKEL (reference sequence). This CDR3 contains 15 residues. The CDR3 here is CASSQEGSPNTEAFF. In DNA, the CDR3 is TGTGCCAGCAGCCAAGAAGGGAGCCCGAACACTGAAGCTTTCTTT.

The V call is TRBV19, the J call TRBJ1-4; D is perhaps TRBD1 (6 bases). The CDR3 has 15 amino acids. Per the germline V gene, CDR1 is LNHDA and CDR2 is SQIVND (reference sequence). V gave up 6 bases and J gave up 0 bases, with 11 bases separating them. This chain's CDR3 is CASRGRGATNEKLFF. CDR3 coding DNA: TGTGCCAGTAGAGGCAGGGGAGCAACTAATGAAAAACTGTTTTTT.

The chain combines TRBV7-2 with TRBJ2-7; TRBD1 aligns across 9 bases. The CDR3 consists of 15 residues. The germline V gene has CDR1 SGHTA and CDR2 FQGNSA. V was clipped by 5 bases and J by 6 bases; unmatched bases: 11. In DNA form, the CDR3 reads TGTGCCAGCAGCCGCCGGGACAGGGTGGCAGGCGAGCAGTACTTC. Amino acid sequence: CASSRRDRVAGEQYF.

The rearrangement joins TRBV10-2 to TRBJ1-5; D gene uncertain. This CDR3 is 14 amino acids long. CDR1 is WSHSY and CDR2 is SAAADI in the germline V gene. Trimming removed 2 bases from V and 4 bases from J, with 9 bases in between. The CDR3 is CASSEPFVNQPQHF. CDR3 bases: TGCGCCAGCAGTGAGCCGTTCGTTAATCAGCCCCAGCATTTT.

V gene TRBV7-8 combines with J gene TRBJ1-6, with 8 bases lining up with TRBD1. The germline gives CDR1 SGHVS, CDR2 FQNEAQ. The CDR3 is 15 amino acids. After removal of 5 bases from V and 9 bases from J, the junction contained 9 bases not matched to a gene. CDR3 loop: CASSTGQGRGSPLHF. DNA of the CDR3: TGTGCCAGCAGCACCGGACAGGGACGAGGTTCACCCCTCCACTTT.

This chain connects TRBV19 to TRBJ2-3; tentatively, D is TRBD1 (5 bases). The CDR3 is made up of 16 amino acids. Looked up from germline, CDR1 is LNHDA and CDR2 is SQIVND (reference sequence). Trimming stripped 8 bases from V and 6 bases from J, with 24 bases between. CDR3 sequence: CASGAEPSFRGDTQYF. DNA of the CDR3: TGTGCCAGTGGGGCTGAGCCTTCTTTCCGTGGGGATACGCAGTATTTT.

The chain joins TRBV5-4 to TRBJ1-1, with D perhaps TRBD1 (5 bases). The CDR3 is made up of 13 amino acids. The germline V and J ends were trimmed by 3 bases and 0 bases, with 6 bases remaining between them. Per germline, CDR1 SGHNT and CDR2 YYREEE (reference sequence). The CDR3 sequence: CASSSTVNTEAFF. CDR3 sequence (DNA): TGTGCCAGCAGCTCGACAGTGAACACTGAAGCTTTCTTT. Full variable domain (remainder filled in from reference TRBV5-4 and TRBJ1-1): ETGVTQSPTHLIKTRGQQVTLRCSSQSGHNTVSWYQQALGQGPQFIFQYYREEENGRGNFPPRFSGLQFPNYSSELNVNALELDDSALYLCASSSTVNTEAFFGQGTRLTVV.

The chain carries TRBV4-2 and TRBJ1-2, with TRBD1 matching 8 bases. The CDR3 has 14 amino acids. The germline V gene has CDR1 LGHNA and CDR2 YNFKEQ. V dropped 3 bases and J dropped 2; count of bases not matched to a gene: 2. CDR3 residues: CASSHGQGNYGYTF. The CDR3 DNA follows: TGTGCCAGCAGCCACGGACAGGGAAACTATGGCTACACCTTC.

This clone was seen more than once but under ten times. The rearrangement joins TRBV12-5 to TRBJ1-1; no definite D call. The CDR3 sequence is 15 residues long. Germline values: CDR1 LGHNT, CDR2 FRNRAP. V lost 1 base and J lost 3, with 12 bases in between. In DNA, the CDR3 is TGTGCTAGTGGTTTGGGCGCCGGGAGAGACACTGAAGCTTTCTTT. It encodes CASGLGAGRDTEAFF.

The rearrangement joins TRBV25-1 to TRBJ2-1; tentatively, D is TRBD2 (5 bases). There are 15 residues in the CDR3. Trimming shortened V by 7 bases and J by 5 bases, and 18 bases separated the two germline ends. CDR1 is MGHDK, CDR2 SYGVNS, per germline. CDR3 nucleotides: TGTGCCAGCAAACCCGCCGGAGGTCTAAACAATGAGCAGTTCTTC. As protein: CASKPAGGLNNEQFF.

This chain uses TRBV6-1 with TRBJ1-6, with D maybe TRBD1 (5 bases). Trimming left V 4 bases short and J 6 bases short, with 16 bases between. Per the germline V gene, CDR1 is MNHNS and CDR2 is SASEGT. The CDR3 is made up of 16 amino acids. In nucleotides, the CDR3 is TGTGCCAGCAGTGGGGCCGGGCAGGGTGGTAATTCACCCCTCCACTTT. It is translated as CASSGAGQGGNSPLHF.

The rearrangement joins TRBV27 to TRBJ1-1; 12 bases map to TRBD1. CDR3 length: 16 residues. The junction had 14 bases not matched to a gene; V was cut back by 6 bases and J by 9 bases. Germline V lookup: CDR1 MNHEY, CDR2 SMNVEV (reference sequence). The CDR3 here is CASSPAGQGASRQAFF. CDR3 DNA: TGTGCCAGCAGCCCCGCGGGACAGGGGGCCTCCCGCCAAGCTTTCTTT.

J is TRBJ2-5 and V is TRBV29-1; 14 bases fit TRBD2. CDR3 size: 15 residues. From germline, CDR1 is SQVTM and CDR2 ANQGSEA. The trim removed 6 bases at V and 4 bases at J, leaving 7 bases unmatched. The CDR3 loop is CSVVGLAGGRETQYF. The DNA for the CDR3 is TGCAGCGTCGTAGGACTAGCGGGAGGACGAGAGACCCAGTACTTC.

The CDR3 loop reads CASSQDGREEGYTF. The CDR3 region has the DNA TGCGCCAGCAGCCAAGATGGAAGGGAGGAGGGCTACACCTTC. The chain couples TRBV4-3 to TRBJ1-2, with D unclear. The CDR3 length is 14 residues. The germline gives CDR1 LGHNA, CDR2 YSLEER. V shed 0 bases and J shed 8 bases, with 13 bases lying between them.